This T cell receptor beta chain was recorded in a study of cytomegalovirus exposure and HLA in healthy donors listed by TCRdb under 2017. About the study as a whole: According to an earlier analysis of a few hundred of the donors, some 180 million T cells yielded roughly 100 million unique TCR beta sequences and around 280 Gb of sequence data. Around 300 gigabases of sequencing data and approximately 85 million unique TCR sequences were included in an early release covering roughly 700 HLA-typed donors. The genetic ancestry cluster associated with self-reported Caucasian donors included about four fifths of the approximately 430 genotyped donors. The study was designed to test whether signatures of past pathogen exposure could be identified by cataloging public T cell receptors. The study used immunosequencing to profile the T cell repertoires of several hundred subjects and linked those repertoires to cytomegalovirus serostatus. A separate validation cohort of roughly 120 different subjects was used in addition to the approximately 700-subject first cohort. The study combined high-throughput TCR immunosequencing, statistical association of individual TCRs with disease status, and machine learning to predict cytomegalovirus infection status. A later analysis re-examined previously published TCR beta repertoires from roughly 650 donors and added high-resolution HLA genotyping to investigate patterns of TCR occurrence. Rather than using new phenotypic data, the later analysis identified candidate immune exposures from TCR beta sequences and from how often those sequences occurred across donors. In an earlier analysis of over 550 of the donors, high-throughput TCR beta sequencing was used to judge whether each TCR beta V gene segment behaved as functional or pseudogenic. Alongside the repertoire data, information on donor age, sex, ethnicity and CMV serostatus was compiled. Genome-wide SNP genotypes for about 65% of the 666 donors were used in a later genetic analysis, which treated that subset as a discovery cohort. All discovery cohort repertoires had been generated on a single sequencing platform. HLA typing included class I and class II loci at four-digit resolution. The number of typed donors differed by locus: about 620-640 for A, B, C, DRB1 and DQB1; approximately 520 for DQA1; 600 to 610 for DPA1; and around 490 for DPB1. Four or five DR-DQ haplotypes were handled as single units for association and clustering because linkage in the cohort was strong. Among around 400 genotyped donors of the cohort, an average of approximately 200,000 unique TCR beta nucleotide sequences was sequenced per donor, of which about 19% were non-productive.

The CDR3 starts with the cysteine, ends with the phenylalanine, and has 19 residues. The CDR3 DNA has 57 bases and is translated from base 1. In the germline V gene, CDR1 corresponds to LGHNT and CDR2 to FRNRAP. Between the V and J ends, shortened by 0 bases and 0 bases respectively, the junction contains 18 bases. Library creation used the immunoSEQ multiplex PCR assay. For the multiplex PCR, a mixture combining 60 forward primers for TCR Vbeta segments and 13 reverse primers for TCR Jbeta segments was used. Amplification of the CDR3 region of rearranged TCR beta genes was performed with a multiplex PCR assay on genomic DNA. On the Illumina HiSeq System, the amplified TCR beta libraries were sequenced as 87-base-pair reads. In the paper's pipeline: A later analysis tallied tens of millions of unique TCR beta chains across the 700 or so repertoires, and about 12 million of those chains were shared by two or more donors. A nearest-neighbor algorithm error-corrected the raw reads and collapsed the reads into unique sequences, merging closely related sequences to remove PCR and sequencing errors. V, D and J gene segments were assigned by aligning CDR3 sequences to IMGT reference sequences. For a sequence to be retained, at least a six-nucleotide match to both a V gene segment and a J gene segment was required. A rearrangement was called productive if the CDR3 had no stop codons and remained in frame with V and J, and every other rearrangement was called non-productive. CDR3 was defined according to IMGT convention as the region running from the second conserved V-encoded cysteine to the conserved J-encoded phenylalanine. Sequences without an unambiguous match to a single V gene segment were excluded from the earlier analysis of 587 of the donors. An earlier analysis of 587 of the donors classified V segments as functional when productive rearrangements were above 56.7% and as segregating when the standard deviation between donors was above 5%. A statistical classification framework was built for diagnosing cytomegalovirus status from the catalog of TCR beta chain sequences. V and J gene assignment, in a later analysis, came from comparing TCR nucleotide sequences with IMGT/GENE-DB human TR gene sequences. In a later analysis, CDR3 sequences and most-parsimonious VDJ recombination scenarios were assigned using the TCRdist pipeline. A later analysis defined each TCR beta chain by its CDR3 amino acid sequence plus V-gene family, and excluded reads lacking a unique V-gene family. To address suspected cross-contamination and a sequencing artifact, a later analysis removed 592 highly shared, low-generation-probability nucleotide sequences. In a later analysis, a clonal expansion index for each public chain was calculated from normalized within-repertoire ranks of inferred template counts. In a later analysis, generation probabilities were computed using a VDJ recombination model fitted to out-of-frame rearrangements, and the results were checked against IGoR. Hypergeometric tests were used in a later analysis to score TCR-TCR, TCR-HLA and TCR-CMV co-occurrence, with a repertoire-size bias correction applied to the TCR pairs. In a later analysis, false discovery rates were estimated by permuting HLA or CMV assignments 20 times. In a later analysis, co-occurring TCRs were grouped with DBSCAN, and TCRdist sequence similarity was added when clustering was performed within HLA-allele-positive subsets. Repertoires with fewer than 30,000 or more than 120,000 public chains were left out of co-occurrence clustering, as were several repertoires with anomalous nucleotide sharing. TCRdb carries this immuneACCESS record with in-frame sequences only. Its versions omit some clonotypes, under half of them owing to an unresolved V gene in the studies checked, with the rest unexplained. V, J and clone size are those of that table, while D and trimming were read from the DNA. This sample's table contains under 200,000 clones. The leading ten clones occupy roughly 2% of the sample.

The cohort consisted of 666 healthy bone marrow donors. At the time of sampling, all cohort members were nominally healthy, though unrecorded immune exposures were likely present. The donor was CMV seronegative and belonged to the group of several hundred seronegative cohort members. A peripheral blood sample was collected from each donor, and TCR beta sequencing was performed on peripheral blood mononuclear cells. Genomic DNA extraction from the blood cell samples was performed with the Qiagen DNeasy Blood Extraction Kit. As concerns this clone: This receptor's antigen is unknown.

General conclusions and limits of the study: A cluster of highly shared sequence variants was judged likely to represent a technical artifact of the sequencing pipeline. Linkage disequilibrium might explain the correlated functional status among segregating V segments, but an unknown experimental factor could not be ruled out. A later genetic analysis associated a missense DCLRE1C variant with V-gene and J-gene trimming of TCR beta chains, and an independent cohort replicated the association. Several of the top co-occurrence clusters appeared to be linked to parvovirus B19, influenza, CMV and Epstein-Barr virus, according to a later analysis. Because HLA typing was missing for some donors at each locus, association tests included only the typed subset. Compared with equally common non-associated chains, HLA-associated TCR beta chains in a later analysis were more clonally expanded and had lower generation probabilities. The classifier was reported to diagnose cytomegalovirus status with high specificity and sensitivity in both the original and validation cohorts. Sequencing depth was assumed to be roughly uniform across donors in the presence/absence analyses, though that assumption may not hold. Most CMV-associated TCR beta chains appeared to be HLA-restricted in a later analysis, and the HLA associations seemed to be driven largely by CMV exposure. A further reported finding was that TCR beta sequences accurately predicted the HLA-A and HLA-B alleles for most subjects in the first cohort. In this cohort, only TCR beta chains were sequenced, and detectable features were limited by the absence of alpha or paired-chain data. Strong co-occurrence of HLA alleles, especially DR and DQ, made assigning TCR associations to individual alleles difficult. Because counts were too low, fewer than 20 rarely observed V segments, including chromosome 9 orphons, were excluded from the earlier analysis of 587 of the donors. Most TCR sequences were seen in very few donors, while some public TCRs were found in many individuals. Three of the identified cytomegalovirus-associated TCR beta chains were confirmed in vitro to be specific for cytomegalovirus antigens. The authors suggested that the approach could potentially be generalized to other disease states and immunological phenotypes. A total of fewer than 200 TCR beta chains were listed by the study as associated with cytomegalovirus. Compared with the approximately 600-donor mean, donors in an Asian-associated ancestry cluster had fewer N-insertions in productive TCRs, according to a later genetic analysis. For the cohort, immune exposure information was limited to CMV serostatus. In a later analysis, the rate of TCR association differed among HLA loci, with DRB1 alleles having the most associated TCRs and HLA-C alleles having the fewest. In a later analysis, 15,000 to 20,000 TCR beta sequences were associated with specific HLA alleles at a false discovery rate of 0.05. Some IMGT-functional V segments, including TRBV6-2 and TRBV6-3, could not be told apart with the 87-base-pair reads, so those segments were excluded. In an earlier analysis of some 550 of the donors, most TCR beta V segments were observed in productive rearrangements about 87% or about 30% of the time, broadly matching IMGT annotations.

Material for sequencing was PBMCs. The chain is assembled from TRBV12-5 and TRBJ2-1; tentative D gene TRBD2, with 6 bases matching. The receptor was derived from a man aged 25 to 40 in good health and CMV-seronegative. The bases read TGTGCTAGTGGTTTGGTACTTCGGGGAGGCGAAAGCTCCTACAATGAGCAGTTCTTC. The translation is CASGLVLRGGESSYNEQFF.